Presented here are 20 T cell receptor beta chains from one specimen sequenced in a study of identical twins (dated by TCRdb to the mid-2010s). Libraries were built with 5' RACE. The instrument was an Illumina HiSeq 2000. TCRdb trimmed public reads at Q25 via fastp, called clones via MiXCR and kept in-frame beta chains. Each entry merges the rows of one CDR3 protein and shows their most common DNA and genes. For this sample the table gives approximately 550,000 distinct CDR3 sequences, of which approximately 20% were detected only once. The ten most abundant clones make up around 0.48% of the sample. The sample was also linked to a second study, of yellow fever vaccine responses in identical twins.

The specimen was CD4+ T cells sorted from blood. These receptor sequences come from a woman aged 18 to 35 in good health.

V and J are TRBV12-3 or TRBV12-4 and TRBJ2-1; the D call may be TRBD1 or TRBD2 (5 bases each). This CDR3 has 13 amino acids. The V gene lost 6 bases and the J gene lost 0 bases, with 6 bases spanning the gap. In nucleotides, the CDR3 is TGTGCCAGCAGGGGACCCTCCTACAATGAGCAGTTCTTC. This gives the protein CASRGPSYNEQFF.

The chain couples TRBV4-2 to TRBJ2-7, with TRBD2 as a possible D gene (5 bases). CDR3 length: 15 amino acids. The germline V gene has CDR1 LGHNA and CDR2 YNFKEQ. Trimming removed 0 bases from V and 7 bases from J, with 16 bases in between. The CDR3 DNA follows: TGTGCCAGCAGCCAAGAAAGGCTAGCTTGGGTAGAGCAGTACTTC. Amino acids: CASSQERLAWVEQYF.

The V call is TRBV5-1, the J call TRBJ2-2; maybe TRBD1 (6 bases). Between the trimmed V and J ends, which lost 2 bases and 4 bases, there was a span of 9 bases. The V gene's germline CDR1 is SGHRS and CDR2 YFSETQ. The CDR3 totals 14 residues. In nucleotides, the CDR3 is TGCGCCAGCAGCTTTCAGGGGAGCACCGGGGAGCTGTTTTTT. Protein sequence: CASSFQGSTGELFF.

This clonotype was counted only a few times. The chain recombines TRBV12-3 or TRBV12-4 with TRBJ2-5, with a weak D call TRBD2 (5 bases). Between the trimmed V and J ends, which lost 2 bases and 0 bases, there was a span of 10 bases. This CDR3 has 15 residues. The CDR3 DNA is TGTGCCAGCAGTTTAACTCGGGATAACCAAGAGACCCAGTACTTC. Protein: CASSLTRDNQETQYF.

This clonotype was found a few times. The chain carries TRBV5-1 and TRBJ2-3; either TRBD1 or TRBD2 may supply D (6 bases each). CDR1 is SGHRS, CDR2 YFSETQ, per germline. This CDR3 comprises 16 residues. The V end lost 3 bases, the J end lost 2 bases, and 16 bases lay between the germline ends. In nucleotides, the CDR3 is TGCGCCAGCAGCTCCGGACAGACGGGGGCCACAGATACGCAGTATTTT. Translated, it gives CASSSGQTGATDTQYF. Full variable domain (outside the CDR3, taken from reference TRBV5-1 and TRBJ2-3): KAGVTQTPRYLIKTRGQQVTLSCSPISGHRSVSWYQQTPGQGLQFLFEYFSETQRNKGNFPGRFSGRQFSNSRSEMNVSTLELGDSALYLCASSSGQTGATDTQYFGPGTRLTVL.

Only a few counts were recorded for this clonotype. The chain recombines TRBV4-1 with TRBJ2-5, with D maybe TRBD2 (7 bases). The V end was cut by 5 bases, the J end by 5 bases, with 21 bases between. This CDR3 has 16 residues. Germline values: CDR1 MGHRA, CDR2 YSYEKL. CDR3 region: CASSWGRGVVGETQYF. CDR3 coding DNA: TGCGCCAGCAGCTGGGGGAGGGGGGTAGTCGGGGAGACCCAGTACTTC.

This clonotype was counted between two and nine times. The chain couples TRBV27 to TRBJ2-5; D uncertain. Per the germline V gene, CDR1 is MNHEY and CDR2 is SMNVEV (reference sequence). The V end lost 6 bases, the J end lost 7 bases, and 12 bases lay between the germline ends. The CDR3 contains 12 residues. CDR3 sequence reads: CASRGPGGTQYF. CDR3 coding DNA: TGTGCCAGCAGAGGACCAGGTGGGACCCAGTACTTC.

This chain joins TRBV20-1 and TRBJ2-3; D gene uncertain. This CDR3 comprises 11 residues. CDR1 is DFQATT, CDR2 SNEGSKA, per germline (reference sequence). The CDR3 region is CRATEADTQYF. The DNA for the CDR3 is TGCAGGGCCACAGAGGCAGATACGCAGTATTTT.

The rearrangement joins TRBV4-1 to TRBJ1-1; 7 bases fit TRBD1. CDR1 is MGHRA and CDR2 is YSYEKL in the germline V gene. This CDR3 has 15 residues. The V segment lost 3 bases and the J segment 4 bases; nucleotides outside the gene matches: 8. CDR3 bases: TGCGCCAGCAGCCACCCAGTCACAGGGGTCACTGAAGCTTTCTTT. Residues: CASSHPVTGVTEAFF.

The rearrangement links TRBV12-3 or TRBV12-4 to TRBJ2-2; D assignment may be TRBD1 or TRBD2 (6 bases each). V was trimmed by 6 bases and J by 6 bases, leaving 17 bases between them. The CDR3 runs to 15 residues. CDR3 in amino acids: CASSSWGAGAGELFF. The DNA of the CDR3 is TGTGCCAGCAGCTCGTGGGGGGCCGGGGCCGGGGAGCTGTTTTTT.

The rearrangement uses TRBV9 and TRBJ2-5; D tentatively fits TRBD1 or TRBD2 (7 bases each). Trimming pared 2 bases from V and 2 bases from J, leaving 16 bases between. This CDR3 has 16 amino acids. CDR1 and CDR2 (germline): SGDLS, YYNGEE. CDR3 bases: TGTGCCAGCAGCGTGGGGGGGACAGCGACGCAAGAGACCCAGTACTTC. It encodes CASSVGGTATQETQYF. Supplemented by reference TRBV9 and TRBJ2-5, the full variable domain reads DSGVTQTPKHLITATGQRVTLRCSPRSGDLSVYWYQQSLDQGLQFLIQYYNGEERAKGNILERFSAQQFPDLHSELNLSSLELGDSALYFCASSVGGTATQETQYFGPGTRLLVL.

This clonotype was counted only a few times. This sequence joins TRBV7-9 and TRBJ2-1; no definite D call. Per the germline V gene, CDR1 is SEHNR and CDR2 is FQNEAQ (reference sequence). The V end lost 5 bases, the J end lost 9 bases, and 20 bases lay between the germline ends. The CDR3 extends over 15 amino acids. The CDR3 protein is CASSPASWPGGEQFF. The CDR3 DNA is TGTGCCAGCAGCCCCGCCTCATGGCCGGGTGGTGAGCAGTTCTTC.

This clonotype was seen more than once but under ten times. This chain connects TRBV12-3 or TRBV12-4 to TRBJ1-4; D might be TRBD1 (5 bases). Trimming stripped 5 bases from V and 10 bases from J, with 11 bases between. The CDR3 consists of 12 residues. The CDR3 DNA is TGTGCCAGCAGTCGAGGGAGGGGAAAACTGTTTTTT. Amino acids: CASSRGRGKLFF.

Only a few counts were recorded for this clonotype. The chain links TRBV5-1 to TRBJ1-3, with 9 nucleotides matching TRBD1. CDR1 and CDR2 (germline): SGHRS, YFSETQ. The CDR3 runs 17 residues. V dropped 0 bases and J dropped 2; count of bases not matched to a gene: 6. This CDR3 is CASSLDLGTGTGNTIYF. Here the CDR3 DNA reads TGCGCCAGCAGCTTGGACCTCGGGACAGGGACTGGAAACACCATATATTTT.

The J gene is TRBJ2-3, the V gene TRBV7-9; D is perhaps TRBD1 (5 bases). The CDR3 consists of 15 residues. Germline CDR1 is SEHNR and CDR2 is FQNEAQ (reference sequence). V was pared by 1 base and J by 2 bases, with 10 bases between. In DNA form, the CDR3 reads TGTGCCAGCAGCTTAGGGGCAGGGCCCACAGATACGCAGTATTTT. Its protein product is CASSLGAGPTDTQYF. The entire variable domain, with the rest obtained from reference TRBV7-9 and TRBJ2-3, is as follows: DTGVSQNPRHKITKRGQNVTFRCDPISEHNRLYWYRQTLGQGPEFLTYFQNEAQLEKSRLLSDRFSAERPKGSFSTLEIQRTEQGDSAMYLCASSLGAGPTDTQYFGPGTRLTVL.

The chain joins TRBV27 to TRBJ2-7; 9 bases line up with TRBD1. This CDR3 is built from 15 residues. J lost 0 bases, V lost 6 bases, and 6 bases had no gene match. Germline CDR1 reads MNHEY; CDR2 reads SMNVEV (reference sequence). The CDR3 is CASRTGGGPSYEQYF. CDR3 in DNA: TGTGCCAGCAGGACAGGGGGGGGCCCCTCCTACGAGCAGTACTTC.

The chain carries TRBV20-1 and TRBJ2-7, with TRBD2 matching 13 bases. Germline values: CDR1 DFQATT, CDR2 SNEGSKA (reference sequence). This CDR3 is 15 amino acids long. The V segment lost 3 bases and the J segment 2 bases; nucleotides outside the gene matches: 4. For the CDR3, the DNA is TGCAGTGCTAGGGTTGGACTAGCGGGGGCCTACGAGCAGTACTTC. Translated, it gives CSARVGLAGAYEQYF.

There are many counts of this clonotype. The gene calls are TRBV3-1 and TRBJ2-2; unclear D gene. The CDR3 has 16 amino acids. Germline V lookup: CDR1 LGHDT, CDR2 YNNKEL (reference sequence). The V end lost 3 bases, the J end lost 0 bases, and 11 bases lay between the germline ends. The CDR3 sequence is CASSHRLTSNTGELFF. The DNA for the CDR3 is TGTGCCAGCAGCCACCGACTTACTTCGAACACCGGGGAGCTGTTTTTT.

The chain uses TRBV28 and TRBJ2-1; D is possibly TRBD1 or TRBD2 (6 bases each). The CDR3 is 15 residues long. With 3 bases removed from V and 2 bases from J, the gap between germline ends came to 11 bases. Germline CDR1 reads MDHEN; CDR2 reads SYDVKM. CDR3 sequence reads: CASSFGGQTYNEQFF. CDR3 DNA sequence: TGTGCCAGCAGTTTTGGGGGGCAGACCTACAATGAGCAGTTCTTC.

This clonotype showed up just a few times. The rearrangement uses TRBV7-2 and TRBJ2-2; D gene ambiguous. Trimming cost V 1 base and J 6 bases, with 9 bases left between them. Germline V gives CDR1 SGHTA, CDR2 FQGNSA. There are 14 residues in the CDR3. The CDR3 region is CASSLDYGSGELFF. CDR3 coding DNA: TGTGCCAGCAGCTTAGACTACGGGTCCGGGGAGCTGTTTTTT.